What follows are 30 T cell receptor beta chains derived from one specimen sequenced in a study of blood T cell repertoires in COVID-19. The data were produced by immunoSEQ multiplex PCR, yet TCRdb's version contains in-frame clones alone and is incomplete. This sample has around 150,000 clones; approximately 95% occur once, and the top ten carry roughly 2%. Sequenced: peripheral blood. All receptors come from a woman aged 55-70 years with COVID-19, enrolled during active disease.

V gene TRBV7-3 combines with J gene TRBJ2-3; the D is unclear. Between the trimmed V and J ends, which lost 1 base and 1 base, there was a span of 9 bases. Germline-derived CDR1 and CDR2 are SGHTA and FQGTGA. The CDR3 loop spans 15 amino acids. The CDR3 sequence is CASSLNPPGTDTQYF. The CDR3, as DNA: TGTGCCAGCAGCTTAAACCCACCGGGCACAGATACGCAGTATTTT.

The chain recombines TRBV10-3 with TRBJ2-7; TRBD2 agrees at 10 bases. The CDR3 sequence is 13 residues long. Germline V CDR1 and CDR2: ENHRY, SYGVKD. Trimming removed 4 bases from V and 3 bases from J; junction bases left unmatched: 0. This CDR3 is CAISGTSGYEQYF. In DNA form, the CDR3 reads TGTGCCATCAGTGGGACTAGCGGCTACGAGCAGTACTTC.

This chain links TRBV29-1 with TRBJ1-1; the match to TRBD1 covers 8 bases. CDR3 size: 16 residues. Per germline, CDR1 SQVTM and CDR2 ANQGSEA. V was pared by 0 bases and J by 5 bases, with 11 bases of the junction left unmatched. CDR3 region: CSVEDYFRQGATEAFF. The CDR3 nucleotides are TGCAGCGTTGAAGATTATTTCAGGCAGGGGGCAACTGAAGCTTTCTTT.

The chain links TRBV3-1 (or the pseudogene TRBV3-2) to TRBJ2-1; 11 bases fit TRBD2. The length of the CDR3 is 16 residues. The V gene end was trimmed by 3 bases and the J gene end by 6 bases; junction bases not matched to a gene: 7. CDR1 is LGHDT, CDR2 YNNKEL, per germline (reference sequence). CDR3 sequence (DNA): TGTGCCAGCAGCCAGATAGCGGGGGGGCTTTCCAATGAGCAGTTCTTC. Amino acids: CASSQIAGGLSNEQFF.

This clone was counted only a few times. In DNA form, the CDR3 reads TGTGCCAGCAGCCGGGACAGAAACAATGAGCAGTTCTTC. Its protein product is CASSRDRNNEQFF. This rearrangement joins TRBV3-1 (or the pseudogene TRBV3-2) to TRBJ2-1, with 7 nucleotides matching TRBD1. CDR3 length: 13 amino acids. Trimming removed 4 bases from V and 5 bases from J; junction bases left unmatched: 2. CDR1 and CDR2 from the germline V gene are LGHDT and YNNKEL (reference sequence).

This rearrangement joins TRBV5-1 to TRBJ2-1; 9 nucleotides line up with TRBD2. There are 16 residues in the CDR3. With V trimmed by 4 bases and J by 8 bases, 13 bases remained unmatched. The V gene's germline CDR1 is SGHRS and CDR2 YFSETQ. Here the CDR3 DNA reads TGCGCCAGCAGCCCGGTTTCGGCTAGCGGGGTGCATGAGCAGTTCTTC. Residues: CASSPVSASGVHEQFF. Full variable domain (remainder filled in from reference TRBV5-1 and TRBJ2-1): KAGVTQTPRYLIKTRGQQVTLSCSPISGHRSVSWYQQTPGQGLQFLFEYFSETQRNKGNFPGRFSGRQFSNSRSEMNVSTLELGDSALYLCASSPVSASGVHEQFFGPGTRLTVL.

About this clone itself: This specimen includes other DNA sequences encoding the same CDR3. The V gene is TRBV5-1, the J gene TRBJ1-1; D not certain. The CDR3 extends over 14 amino acids. The germline CDR1 and CDR2 sequences are SGHRS and YFSETQ. With 3 bases removed from V and 0 bases from J, the gap between germline ends came to 9 bases. For the CDR3, the DNA is TGCGCCAGCAGCTCAGACTCAATGAACACTGAAGCTTTCTTT. Protein sequence: CASSSDSMNTEAFF.

The CDR3 is CASSLDGRANEKLFF. The CDR3 DNA is TGCGCCAGCAGCTTGGATGGGAGAGCTAATGAAAAACTGTTTTTT. The V call is TRBV5-1, the J call TRBJ1-4; no reliable D call. The V gene's germline CDR1 is SGHRS and CDR2 YFSETQ. Trimming left V 0 bases short and J 3 bases short, with 9 bases between. The CDR3 totals 15 residues.

The chain employs TRBV5-1 and TRBJ1-4; D gene uncertain. V shed 6 bases and J shed 0 bases, with 9 bases lying between them. The germline gives CDR1 SGHRS, CDR2 YFSETQ. This CDR3 is 14 amino acids long. CDR3 region: CASISGATNEKLFF. CDR3 in DNA: TGCGCCAGCATTAGTGGTGCAACTAATGAAAAACTGTTTTTT.

The chain combines TRBV5-4 with TRBJ1-1; 9 nucleotides align to TRBD1. V dropped 0 bases and J dropped 9; count of bases not matched to a gene: 3. The germline V gene encodes CDR1 SGHNT and CDR2 YYREEE (reference sequence). CDR3 size: 13 residues. The CDR3 protein is CASSLGTGAKAFF. CDR3 nucleotide sequence: TGTGCCAGCAGCTTGGGGACAGGGGCTAAAGCTTTCTTT.

The chain uses TRBV6-6 and TRBJ2-3; D is unresolved. CDR3 size: 14 residues. The germline gives CDR1 MNHNY, CDR2 SVGAGI (reference sequence). The V and J ends lost 4 bases and 2 bases respectively, with 10 bases between them. CDR3 coding DNA: TGTGCCAGCAGTTTTACCGGGTTCACAGATACGCAGTATTTT. Protein product: CASSFTGFTDTQYF.

The V call is TRBV7-9, the J call TRBJ2-2, with D maybe TRBD1 (6 bases). The ends were cut back, 5 bases at V and 5 bases at J, with 21 bases in the middle. This CDR3 has 17 residues. Per the germline V gene, CDR1 is SEHNR and CDR2 is FQNEAQ (reference sequence). CDR3 coding DNA: TGTGCCAGCAGCGCAACTCCTAACAGGGCGGGTACCGGGGAGCTGTTTTTT. Its protein is CASSATPNRAGTGELFF.

This CDR3 is CASSLGNQGATGELFF. CDR3 bases: TGTGCCAGCAGCTTAGGAAACCAGGGGGCGACCGGGGAGCTGTTTTTT. J is TRBJ2-2 and V is TRBV7-2; 8 bases are a match to TRBD1. The trim removed 1 base at V and 5 bases at J, leaving 6 bases unmatched. There are 16 residues in the CDR3. CDR1 is SGHTA, CDR2 FQGNSA, per germline.

This chain joins TRBV4-1 and TRBJ1-1; possible D gene TRBD1, 6 bases. Trimming removed 0 bases at V and 0 bases at J, with 17 bases between. This CDR3 is built from 18 residues. CDR1 and CDR2 from the germline V gene are MGHRA and YSYEKL. The chain's CDR3 is CASSQDPVGGAVNTEAFF. For the CDR3, the DNA is TGCGCCAGCAGCCAAGATCCCGTTGGGGGGGCTGTGAACACTGAAGCTTTCTTT.

The chain carries TRBV6-4 and TRBJ1-2; the match to TRBD1 covers 8 bases. CDR3 length: 12 amino acids. The ends lost 6 bases at V and 3 bases at J; junction bases unmatched: 0. Germline assignment: CDR1 MRHNA and CDR2 SNTAGT. CDR3 amino acids: CASRGQDYGYTF. In DNA, the CDR3 is TGTGCCAGCAGGGGACAGGACTATGGCTACACCTTC.

V and J are TRBV20-1 and TRBJ2-1; D gene uncertain. This CDR3 is built from 11 residues. Germline loops: CDR1 DFQATT, CDR2 SNEGSKA (reference sequence). V lost 7 bases, J lost 3 bases, and 7 bases lay in between. Written as DNA, the CDR3 is TGCAGTGGAGAAGTCTACAATGAGCAGTTCTTC. Translating it yields CSGEVYNEQFF.

This clone was counted a single time. The rearrangement uses TRBV3-1 (or the pseudogene TRBV3-2) and TRBJ1-6; the D gene is possibly TRBD1 (5 bases). The V gene lost 0 bases and the J gene lost 1 base, with 16 bases spanning the gap. CDR1 and CDR2 from the germline V gene are LGHDT and YNNKEL (reference sequence). The CDR3 has 19 amino acids. CDR3 protein: CASSQDQGSWGSYNSPLHF. The CDR3 region has the DNA TGTGCCAGCAGCCAAGATCAGGGCTCCTGGGGTTCCTATAATTCACCCCTCCACTTT.

This chain uses TRBV5-1 with TRBJ1-5, with 8 bases aligning to TRBD1. This CDR3 region has 14 residues. V lost 4 bases to trimming and J lost 3 bases; unmatched junction nucleotides: 3. Germline assignment: CDR1 SGHRS and CDR2 YFSETQ. CDR3 sequence: CASSLTGVNQPQHF. CDR3 nucleotide sequence: TGCGCCAGCAGCCTGACAGGGGTCAATCAGCCCCAGCATTTT.

The chain has TRBV5-1 and TRBJ1-1; D gene ambiguous. Trimming took 4 bases from V and 4 from J, leaving 17 bases between them. This CDR3 contains 15 residues. Germline V gene sequence: CDR1 SGHRS, CDR2 YFSETQ. The CDR3 nucleotides are TGCGCCAGCAGCGTGGGAGGAAATAGAGGCACTGAAGCTTTCTTT. This sequence encodes CASSVGGNRGTEAFF. The variable domain in full, with the rest retrieved from reference TRBV5-1 and TRBJ1-1, is KAGVTQTPRYLIKTRGQQVTLSCSPISGHRSVSWYQQTPGQGLQFLFEYFSETQRNKGNFPGRFSGRQFSNSRSEMNVSTLELGDSALYLCASSVGGNRGTEAFFGQGTRLTVV.

The V and J genes are TRBV6-1 and TRBJ2-7; possible D gene TRBD1, 5 bases. The V end lost 3 bases, the J end lost 6 bases, and 15 bases lay between the germline ends. The CDR3 extends over 14 amino acids. Germline CDR1 reads MNHNS; CDR2 reads SASEGT. As DNA, the CDR3 is TGTGCCAGCAGTGAGACAGCCTCGGGTCTCGAGCAGTACTTC. Protein: CASSETASGLEQYF.

The chain couples TRBV7-2 to TRBJ1-5; unclear D gene. Per germline, CDR1 SGHTA and CDR2 FQGNSA. V was clipped by 5 bases and J by 0 bases, with 5 bases between them. CDR3 length: 13 amino acids. Here the CDR3 reads CASSPSSNQPQHF. CDR3 sequence (DNA): TGTGCCAGCAGCCCCAGTAGCAATCAGCCCCAGCATTTT.

This rearrangement joins TRBV4-1 to TRBJ1-6; unclear D gene. Germline CDR1 MGHRA, CDR2 YSYEKL. This CDR3 comprises 14 residues. Trimming removed 0 bases from V and 12 bases from J, with 12 bases in between. The CDR3 region is CASSQDQEGRPLHF. DNA for the CDR3: TGCGCCAGCAGCCAAGATCAAGAGGGCCGACCCCTCCACTTT.

The rearrangement uses TRBV15 and TRBJ2-5; the D gene is possibly TRBD2 (5 bases). This CDR3 spans 12 amino acids. Germline assignment: CDR1 LNHNV and CDR2 YYDKDF (reference sequence). Trimming pared 1 base from V and 6 bases from J, leaving 6 bases between. The DNA of the CDR3 is TGTGCCACCAGCAGAGCGGGAAAGACCCAGTACTTC. Protein: CATSRAGKTQYF.

This rearrangement joins TRBV7-2 to TRBJ1-3; no clear D gene. Between the trimmed V and J ends, which lost 0 bases and 4 bases, there was a span of 16 bases. CDR3 length equals 17 residues. Germline V lookup: CDR1 SGHTA, CDR2 FQGNSA. CDR3 sequence: CASSLALISPSGNTIYF. The CDR3 nucleotides read TGTGCCAGCAGCTTAGCGCTCATCAGTCCCTCCGGAAACACCATATATTTT. Full variable domain (rest looked up from reference TRBV7-2 and TRBJ1-3): GAGVSQSPSNKVTEKGKDVELRCDPISGHTALYWYRQSLGQGLEFLIYFQGNSAPDKSGLPSDRFSAERTGGSVSTLTIQRTQQEDSAVYLCASSLALISPSGNTIYFGEGSWLTVV.

This chain links TRBV10-1 with TRBJ1-1, with D possibly TRBD1 on 6 matching bases. Germline V CDR1 and CDR2: WNHNN, SYGVQD (reference sequence). The CDR3 has 17 amino acids. With 4 bases removed from V and 1 base from J, the gap between germline ends came to 19 bases. As DNA, the CDR3 is TGCGCCAGCAGTGGGGGCGCCCTAGACAGGCCGAACACTGAAGCTTTCTTT. It codes for CASSGGALDRPNTEAFF.

The V and J genes are TRBV3-1 (or the pseudogene TRBV3-2) and TRBJ2-3; D uncertain. In germline, CDR1 is LGHDT, CDR2 YNNKEL (reference sequence). Between the trimmed V and J ends, which lost 1 base and 3 bases, there was a span of 8 bases. This CDR3 comprises 14 residues. CDR3 DNA sequence: TGTGCCAGCAGCCAAGGGGCAGTAACAGATACGCAGTATTTT. This codes for CASSQGAVTDTQYF.

The chain is built from TRBV19 and TRBJ2-3, with 8 bases fitting TRBD1. The V and J ends lost 7 bases and 1 base, in that order; junction bases with no gene match: 7. Per germline, CDR1 LNHDA and CDR2 SQIVND (reference sequence). The CDR3 consists of 15 residues. In nucleotides, the CDR3 is TGTGCCAGTATAATGGGACAGGCCCGCACAGATACGCAGTATTTT. Translating gives CASIMGQARTDTQYF.

The V gene is TRBV4-1, the J gene TRBJ1-2, with no clear D. The CDR3 consists of 15 residues. Germline V gene data show CDR1 as MGHRA and CDR2 as YSYEKL. The V and J ends lost 1 base and 8 bases respectively, with 17 bases between them. The CDR3 spells CASSQVAGSSGGYTF. The CDR3 nucleotides read TGCGCCAGCAGCCAAGTGGCAGGTTCTTCTGGAGGCTACACCTTC.

The chain links TRBV5-1 to TRBJ2-5, with 9 bases identical to TRBD1. Looked up from germline, CDR1 is SGHRS and CDR2 is YFSETQ. The CDR3 consists of 16 residues. V shed 1 base and J 0 bases; nucleotides not matched to a gene: 4. This chain's CDR3 is CASSLQGTGNQETQYF. Written as DNA, the CDR3 is TGCGCCAGCAGCTTGCAAGGGACAGGGAACCAAGAGACCCAGTACTTC. Variable domain in full (rest from reference TRBV5-1 and TRBJ2-5): KAGVTQTPRYLIKTRGQQVTLSCSPISGHRSVSWYQQTPGQGLQFLFEYFSETQRNKGNFPGRFSGRQFSNSRSEMNVSTLELGDSALYLCASSLQGTGNQETQYFGPGTRLLVL.

The V gene is TRBV6-2 or TRBV6-3, the J gene TRBJ2-3, with TRBD2 matching over 12 bases. Germline V gene data show CDR1 as MNHEY and CDR2 as SVGEGT. CDR3 length: 15 residues. Trimming took 4 bases from V and 1 from J; bases not matched to a gene: 0. In DNA, the CDR3 is TGTGCCAGCAGTTGGACTAGCGGGGGCACAGATACGCAGTATTTT. Its protein product is CASSWTSGGTDTQYF.